This entry concerns a single TCR beta chain. TCRdb reprocessed the 5' RACE reads with MiXCR, giving one entry per CDR3 protein. The sample records approximately 290,000 distinct CDR3 sequences, around 21% being singletons. This entry belongs to a study of CD8 T cells in ankylosing spondylitis. CDR1 is LNHNV, CDR2 YYDKDF, per germline (reference sequence). CDR3 length: 19 residues. V was pared by 1 base and J by 2 bases, with 13 bases of the junction left unmatched. This sequence originates from a female donor with ankylosing spondylitis or in good health (not recorded which). The chain has TRBV15 and TRBJ2-7; the match to TRBD2 covers 11 bases. Material: blood, either unsorted or a sorted T cell fraction (not recorded which). DNA of the CDR3: TGTGCCACCAGCAGAGCTACTAGCGGGAGAGGTGTCGGCACCTACGAGCAGTACTTC. As protein: CATSRATSGRGVGTYEQYF. The full variable domain, rest sourced from reference TRBV15 and TRBJ2-7, is DAMVIQNPRYQVTQFGKPVTLSCSQTLNHNVMYWYQQKSSQAPKLLFHYYDKDFNNEADTPDNFQSRRPNTSFCFLDIRSPGLGDTAMYLCATSRATSGRGVGTYEQYFGPGTRLTVT.